The 16 T cell receptor beta chains given below trace back to one sample, sequenced in a study of blood T cell repertoires in COVID-19. Clones were sequenced by immunoSEQ multiplex PCR, and TCRdb holds only the in-frame ones, with some missing. The sample shows approximately 80,000 clones, about 82% of them seen only once. Sequencing used peripheral blood. The receptors here all came from a man aged 45-65 years with active COVID-19.

The chain employs TRBV12-3 or TRBV12-4 and TRBJ1-3; D remains ambiguous. Trimming stripped 7 bases from V and 0 bases from J, with 7 bases between. The CDR3 consists of 13 residues. The CDR3 sequence: CASTANSGNTIYF. In DNA form, the CDR3 reads TGTGCCAGCACCGCTAACTCTGGAAACACCATATATTTT.

V and J are TRBV19 and TRBJ1-5; 8 nucleotides line up with TRBD1. Trimming removed 4 bases from V and 5 bases from J; junction bases left unmatched: 1. The germline V gene encodes CDR1 LNHDA and CDR2 SQIVND (reference sequence). There are 13 residues in the CDR3. The CDR3 DNA sequence: TGTGCCAGTAGTACAGGGGGCCATCAGCCCCAGCATTTT. Translating gives CASSTGGHQPQHF.

V gene TRBV12-3 or TRBV12-4 combines with J gene TRBJ2-3; tentative D call: TRBD1 (5 bases). The CDR3 sequence is 13 residues long. Deletions cut 3 bases from V and 6 bases from J, with 10 bases between. The CDR3 region has the DNA TGTGCCAGCAGTTTGGGGCGTGCTGATACGCAGTATTTT. Protein product: CASSLGRADTQYF.

This chain links TRBV4-1 with TRBJ2-3; D gene ambiguous. The CDR3 loop spans 14 amino acids. The V end was cut by 1 base, the J end by 3 bases, with 8 bases between. The germline V gene has CDR1 MGHRA and CDR2 YSYEKL. The CDR3 nucleotides are TGCGCCAGCAGCCAAGCCGGTTGGACAGATACGCAGTATTTT. As protein: CASSQAGWTDTQYF.

The chain couples TRBV4-3 to TRBJ1-6; D is unclear. V was pared by 2 bases and J by 7 bases, with 9 bases between. This CDR3 comprises 14 residues. The germline gives CDR1 LGHNA, CDR2 YSLEER. The CDR3 protein is CASSQRRWNSPLHF. CDR3 nucleotide sequence: TGCGCCAGCAGCCAAAGGAGGTGGAATTCACCCCTCCACTTT.

The V gene is TRBV27, the J gene TRBJ2-3, with a tentative D call TRBD2 (5 bases). Deletions cut 4 bases from V and 7 bases from J, with 12 bases between. Germline values: CDR1 MNHEY, CDR2 SMNVEV (reference sequence). The CDR3 is 13 amino acids. In DNA, the CDR3 is TGTGCCAGCAGTTCGTCGGCCGGGAATACGCAGTATTTT. It codes for CASSSSAGNTQYF.

The chain joins TRBV29-1 to TRBJ1-4; 7 bases are a match to TRBD1. V dropped 0 bases and J dropped 7; count of bases not matched to a gene: 5. The CDR3 is 14 amino acids. Germline V lookup: CDR1 SQVTM, CDR2 ANQGSEA. CDR3 sequence reads: CSVEDLWDSEKLFF. CDR3 in DNA: TGCAGCGTTGAAGACCTGTGGGACAGTGAAAAACTGTTTTTT.

The V gene is TRBV14, the J gene TRBJ1-2; D perhaps matches TRBD1 (6 bases). V shed 4 bases and J shed 4 bases, with 22 bases lying between them. This CDR3 comprises 17 residues. Germline assignment: CDR1 SGHDN and CDR2 FVKESK. The CDR3 bases are TGTGCCAGCAGCCTCCGACAGGTTTACCTTAATCCCTATGGCTACACCTTC. Translating gives CASSLRQVYLNPYGYTF.

The V gene is TRBV15, the J gene TRBJ2-5; 9 bases agree with TRBD2. Trimming removed 5 bases from V and 4 bases from J; junction bases left unmatched: 11. The germline V gene has CDR1 LNHNV and CDR2 YYDKDF (reference sequence). The CDR3 is 16 amino acids. The DNA of the CDR3 is TGTGCCACCAGCCGAGGCGGGCGGGGGGGCGGAGAGACCCAGTACTTC. This encodes CATSRGGRGGGETQYF.

As to this clone: The junction does not match germline at one end; this may be a read error. The chain combines TRBV19 with TRBJ2-1; TRBD2 matches 11 bases. CDR1 and CDR2 (germline): LNHDA, SQIVND (reference sequence). The CDR3 length is 17 residues. CDR3 nucleotides: TGTGCCAGTAGAATAGCGGGGGGGCCAGGGCGCTACAATGAGCAGTTCTTC. This sequence encodes CASRIAGGPGRYNEQFF. Full variable domain (missing parts from reference TRBV19 and TRBJ2-1): DGGITQSPKYLFRKEGQNVTLSCEQNLNHDAMYWYRQDPGQGLRLIYYSQIVNDFQKGDIAEGYSVSREKKESFPLTVTSAQKNPTAFYLCASRIAGGPGRYNEQFFGPGTRLTVL.

The chain carries TRBV4-3 and TRBJ2-1, with 10 bases lining up with TRBD2. Germline V lookup: CDR1 LGHNA, CDR2 YSLEER. The CDR3 runs to 15 residues. J gave up 4 bases and V 4 bases, and 4 bases lay outside the gene matches. CDR3 nucleotides: TGCGCCAGCAGCCTTCGACTAGCGGGTTACAATGAGCAGTTCTTC. Translated, it gives CASSLRLAGYNEQFF.

The genes are TRBV2 and TRBJ2-7; TRBD2 is a possible D gene (6 bases). The CDR3 totals 16 residues. Germline V gives CDR1 SNHLY, CDR2 FYNNEI. V gave up 6 bases and J gave up 4 bases, with 22 bases separating them. Here the CDR3 DNA reads TGTGCCAGCAGACACTCTATAGCGGCCCAGGTGTACGAGCAGTACTTC. This encodes CASRHSIAAQVYEQYF.

The V call is TRBV19, the J call TRBJ1-1; 8 bases map to TRBD1. The length of the CDR3 is 15 residues. Germline values: CDR1 LNHDA, CDR2 SQIVND (reference sequence). V trimming: 10 bases; J trimming: 1 base; junction bases outside the gene matches: 11. CDR3 protein: CATTLGQGPNTEAFF. CDR3 DNA: TGTGCCACGACCCTTGGACAGGGCCCGAACACTGAAGCTTTCTTT.

The rearrangement joins TRBV7-2 to TRBJ2-7, with D tentatively TRBD1 (5 bases). Germline V gives CDR1 SGHTA, CDR2 FQGNSA. The CDR3 has 14 amino acids. V was pared by 2 bases and J by 6 bases, with 14 bases between. The CDR3 region has the DNA TGTGCCAGCAGCTTACAGTCGACAGCTTTCGAGCAGTACTTC. Its protein product is CASSLQSTAFEQYF.

CDR3 nucleotide sequence: TGTGCCAGCAGTCCCGGAGGCCTGACTGAAGCTTTCTTT. As protein: CASSPGGLTEAFF. The chain has TRBV6-5 and TRBJ1-1, with D uncertain. The V gene lost 5 bases and the J gene lost 5 bases, with 12 bases spanning the gap. CDR1 is MNHEY and CDR2 is SVGAGI in the germline V gene. CDR3 length: 13 residues.

This rearrangement joins TRBV18 to TRBJ1-6, with D unresolved. In germline, CDR1 is KGHSH, CDR2 LQKENI. The CDR3 loop spans 13 amino acids. V was trimmed by 2 bases and J by 5 bases, leaving 4 bases between them. The CDR3 nucleotides read TGTGCCAGCTCACCAGGGCATAATTCACCCCTCCACTTT. It codes for CASSPGHNSPLHF.